Given below is one T cell receptor (beta chain) in context. Its antigen is as yet unknown. This sample was included in a study of T cells in pancreatic ductal adenocarcinoma. Germline lookup yields CDR1 GTSNPN and CDR2 SVGIG (reference sequence). The CDR3 length is 13 residues. V was clipped by 5 bases and J by 0 bases, with 7 bases between them. Assay used: immunoSEQ multiplex PCR; TCRdb lists only in-frame clones, some missing. The table has more than 85,000 clones, over 90% seen once. Study observations and caveats: No significant tumor-blood clonality difference; means were about 0.1 and 0.065. The resected cohort was biased toward the minority with early-stage disease.

No neoadjuvant therapy was given to the selected pancreatic ductal adenocarcinoma patients before their surgery. The chain joins TRBV30 to TRBJ2-2, with unresolved D. The sample taken for sequencing was PBMCs. The receptor was isolated from a human donor with pancreatic ductal adenocarcinoma. The CDR3 spells CAWSPANTGELFF. The DNA of the CDR3 is TGTGCCTGGTCACCAGCGAACACCGGGGAGCTGTTTTTT.